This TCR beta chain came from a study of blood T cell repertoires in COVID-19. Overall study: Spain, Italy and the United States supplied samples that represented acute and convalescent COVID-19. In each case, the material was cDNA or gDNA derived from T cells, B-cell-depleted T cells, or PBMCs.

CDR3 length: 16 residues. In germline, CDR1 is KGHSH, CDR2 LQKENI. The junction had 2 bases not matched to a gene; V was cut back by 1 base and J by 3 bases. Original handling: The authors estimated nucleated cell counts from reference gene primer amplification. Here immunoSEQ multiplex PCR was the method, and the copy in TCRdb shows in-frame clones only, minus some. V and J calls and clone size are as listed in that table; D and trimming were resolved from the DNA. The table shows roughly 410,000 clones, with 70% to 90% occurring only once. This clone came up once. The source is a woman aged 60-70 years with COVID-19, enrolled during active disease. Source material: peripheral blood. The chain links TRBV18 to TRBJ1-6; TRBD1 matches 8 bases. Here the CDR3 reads CASSPLDRDYNSPLHF. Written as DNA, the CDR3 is TGTGCCAGCTCACCACTGGACAGGGACTATAATTCACCCCTCCACTTT.